These T cell receptor beta chains were read from a single sample in a study of T cell clonotyping in hematopoietic cell transplantation. Measured with immunoSEQ multiplex PCR; TCRdb has only the in-frame clones, and not every one. Among about 19,000 clones listed, roughly 80% were seen once. The sample was peripheral blood mononuclear cells, taken before stem cell transplant. These receptors were taken from a man between 60 and 70 years old with acute myeloid leukemia. Some clones in this sample may be carry-over from other donors' samples. The CDR3 runs from the conserved cysteine through the conserved F or W. A D gene is named only where the DNA matches it firmly. Expanded clones are given a class, and other clones once, few, many or no size at all.

cdr3_nt	cdr3_aa	clone_size	j_call	d_call	v_call
TGCAGCGTCCGGACAGGGGGCCGCACTGAAGCTTTCTTT	CSVRTGGRTEAFF	once	TRBJ1-1	TRBD1	TRBV29-1
TGTGCCAGCAGTAGGGAAGGCACAGATACGCAGTATTTT	CASSREGTDTQYF	.	TRBJ2-3	.	TRBV6-4
TGTGCCAGCAGCTTAGAAGTGGCCGGGGAGCTGTTTTTT	CASSLEVAGELFF	once	TRBJ2-2	.	TRBV7-9
TGCGCCAGCAGCCAAATAATAGCGGGGGGCCCCTACAATGAGCAGTTCTTC	CASSQIIAGGPYNEQFF	once	TRBJ2-1	TRBD2	TRBV4-3
TGTGCCAGCAGCCTTGGACAGGGGATCTATGGCTACACCTTC	CASSLGQGIYGYTF	.	TRBJ1-2	TRBD1	TRBV7-3
TGTGCCAGCAGCTTGGGGAGTATTAAACAGTACTTC	CASSLGSIKQYF	.	TRBJ2-7	.	TRBV5-6
TGTGCCAGCAGCTTAGGAGTAGGGGTTTTCTCTGGAAACACCATATATTTT	CASSLGVGVFSGNTIYF	.	TRBJ1-3	.	TRBV7-2
TGTGCCAGCCGGGTCGGGACAGGGAGGGAAAAACTGTTTTTT	CASRVGTGREKLFF	.	TRBJ1-4	TRBD1	TRBV6-5
TGTGCCAGTAGGGGGGGGAGCCGCCCCTATGGCTACACCTTC	CASRGGSRPYGYTF	.	TRBJ1-2	.	TRBV19
TGTGCCAGTAGTGTGTGGACAGGGCCCTATGGCTACACCTTC	CASSVWTGPYGYTF	.	TRBJ1-2	TRBD1	TRBV19
TGTGCCAGTAGCGGGACAGGGTACACCCAGTACTTC	CASSGTGYTQYF	.	TRBJ2-5	TRBD1	TRBV19
TGTGCCAGCAGCGGATCAGGAGGCGACTCCTATAATTCACCCCTCCACTTT	CASSGSGGDSYNSPLHF	.	TRBJ1-6	.	TRBV9
TGCGCCAGCAGCTCGGCGGGACAGGGTATGGTGCTGGGGAGCACAGATACGCAGTATTTT	CASSSAGQGMVLGSTDTQYF	.	TRBJ2-3	TRBD1	TRBV5-1
TGTGCCAGCAGCGGACAGGGGTTCTATAATTCACCCCTCCACTTT	CASSGQGFYNSPLHF	few	TRBJ1-6	TRBD1	TRBV2
TGTGCCAGCAGCTTGGAATGGGAGACCCAGTACTTC	CASSLEWETQYF	.	TRBJ2-5	.	TRBV5-6
TGTGCCAGCAGCTCCCTACGGGGCGGGACCCAGTACTTC	CASSSLRGGTQYF	.	TRBJ2-5	.	TRBV7-6
TGTGCCAGCAGCTTTGGTTATGGAGCTTTCTTT	CASSFGYGAFF	.	TRBJ1-1	.	TRBV5-4
TGTGCCAGCAGTTCCATAGCGGGGGGCCAATACAATGAGCAGTTCTTC	CASSSIAGGQYNEQFF	.	TRBJ2-1	TRBD2	TRBV27
TGTGCCAGCAGTTCAGAGGGACAGGCGATGAACACTGAAGCTTTCTTT	CASSSEGQAMNTEAFF	.	TRBJ1-1	TRBD1	TRBV6-5
TGTGCCATCAGTACAGGGGGGGATTGGGAGCAGTACTTC	CAISTGGDWEQYF	.	TRBJ2-7	.	TRBV10-3
TGTGCCAGCAGTGACTCGGGACAGGGGTTCTACGAGCAGTACTTC	CASSDSGQGFYEQYF	few	TRBJ2-7	TRBD1	TRBV25-1
TGCGCCAGCAGCTTGGCAAATTCCGAGCAGTACTTC	CASSLANSEQYF	.	TRBJ2-7	.	TRBV5-1
TGTGCCAGCCGTTTGGGAAGCGCGAACACCGGGGAGCTGTTTTTT	CASRLGSANTGELFF	few	TRBJ2-2	.	TRBV2
TGTGCCAGCAGTTTAGGCGGGGGTTTCACAGATACGCAGTATTTT	CASSLGGGFTDTQYF	.	TRBJ2-3	TRBD2	TRBV28
TGTGCCAGCAGCCCAGGGCATGGCTACACCTTC	CASSPGHGYTF	.	TRBJ1-2	.	TRBV25-1
TGTGCCAGCAGCTTGAGAGGCAGGGATGAGCAGTTCTTC	CASSLRGRDEQFF	.	TRBJ2-1	.	TRBV5-7
TGTGCCAGCAGCCCGCCGACTGGGGGCTACACCTTC	CASSPPTGGYTF	.	TRBJ1-2	.	TRBV7-2
TGCGCCAGCAGCTTGCGAGGGGGCACTGAAGCTTTCTTT	CASSLRGGTEAFF	.	TRBJ1-1	.	TRBV5-1
TGTGCCAGCAGCCCAGGAGGCCTGGGGAACACTGAAGCTTTCTTT	CASSPGGLGNTEAFF	once	TRBJ1-1	.	TRBV7-3
TGTGCCACTCGAACAGGGAACACTGAAGCTTTCTTT	CATRTGNTEAFF	.	TRBJ1-1	.	TRBV10-3
TGTGCCAGCTCACCGTTGACAAGAGGGGACACTGAAGCTTTCTTT	CASSPLTRGDTEAFF	few	TRBJ1-1	.	TRBV18
TGTGCCAGCAAGGCCGCGAGTAGCAATCAGCCCCAGCATTTT	CASKAASSNQPQHF	.	TRBJ1-5	.	TRBV6-1
TGTGCCAGCAGCGCTGCATTTGGCACCCAAGAGACCCAGTACTTC	CASSAAFGTQETQYF	.	TRBJ2-5	.	TRBV7-9
TGTGCCAGTAGTATAGATATAGGGACTAGCGGGAGGCGTGTAAGAAAGGAGTTCTTC	CASSIDIGTSGRRVRKEFF	.	TRBJ2-1	TRBD2	TRBV19
TGCGCCAGCAGCTTGCGACTAGAGGGCCGAGAGACCCAGTACTTC	CASSLRLEGRETQYF	.	TRBJ2-5	.	TRBV5-1
TGTGCCATCAGTGAGTCGACGTTTGGATACCAAGAGACCCAGTACTTC	CAISESTFGYQETQYF	.	TRBJ2-5	.	TRBV10-3
TGTGCCAGCAGTGAAGACGGGCGGCACACCGGGGAGCTGTTTTTT	CASSEDGRHTGELFF	.	TRBJ2-2	.	TRBV2
TGTGCCAGCAGTTTTTCAGATACGCAGTATTTT	CASSFSDTQYF	once	TRBJ2-3	.	TRBV28
TGCGCCAGCAGCCATACAGGCGGGGGGCGGGATGAGCAGTTCTTC	CASSHTGGGRDEQFF	.	TRBJ2-1	TRBD2	TRBV4-1
TGTGCCAGCCAGCGGTTGGGCAATCAGCCCCAGCATTTT	CASQRLGNQPQHF	.	TRBJ1-5	.	TRBV28
TGTGCCAGCAGCCCGACAATTCTCACAGATACGCAGTATTTT	CASSPTILTDTQYF	.	TRBJ2-3	.	TRBV14
TGTGCCAGCAGTCTCCTTAGCGGGGGCTCCTACAATGAGCAGTTCTTC	CASSLLSGGSYNEQFF	.	TRBJ2-1	TRBD2	TRBV7-2
TGTGCCAGTAGTAGCCTGGGACTAGCGGTCCAAGAGACCCAGTACTTC	CASSSLGLAVQETQYF	few	TRBJ2-5	TRBD2	TRBV19
TGTGCCAGCAGTCCCGACAGGGGCGGCGAGCAGTACTTC	CASSPDRGGEQYF	few	TRBJ2-7	TRBD1	TRBV27
TGTGCCAGCAGTCCCGGACAGGGGGTTTCACCCCTCCACTTT	CASSPGQGVSPLHF	few	TRBJ1-6	TRBD1	TRBV6-5
TGTGCCATCAGTGTAGTCCGTATAAAGAGCTCCTATAATTCACCCCTCCACTTT	CAISVVRIKSSYNSPLHF	.	TRBJ1-6	.	TRBV10-3
TGTGCCAGCAGTTCGCACGCCGGGACTAGCCTCTATCAAGAGACCCAGTACTTC	CASSSHAGTSLYQETQYF	.	TRBJ2-5	TRBD2	TRBV27
TGCGCCAGCAGCTTAAATCCAGATCAGCCCCAGCATTTT	CASSLNPDQPQHF	.	TRBJ1-5	.	TRBV5-1
TGTGCCAGCAGCCGAGGACACATGAACACTGAAGCTTTCTTT	CASSRGHMNTEAFF	.	TRBJ1-1	.	TRBV9
TGTGCCAGCAGTGAAGCTCCGGGACAGGGGGCAGATACGCAGTATTTT	CASSEAPGQGADTQYF	.	TRBJ2-3	TRBD1	TRBV6-1
TGTGCCATCAAGGGACAGGGGGCTTCCGGGGAGCTGTTTTTT	CAIKGQGASGELFF	.	TRBJ2-2	TRBD1	TRBV10-3
TGTGCCAGCAGCCAAGAAGACAGGGGAGCTGGAAACACCATATATTTT	CASSQEDRGAGNTIYF	once	TRBJ1-3	TRBD1	TRBV4-2